These 9 T cell receptor beta chains were sequenced from one sample in a study of identical twins' blood T cells. TCRdb re-derived calls from the 5' RACE reads in MiXCR, one entry per CDR3 protein. The table lists roughly 340,000 distinct CDR3 sequences, over 25% of them singletons. Material: PBMCs. The receptors shown here come from a woman aged 18 to 49 in good health.

This clonotype showed up just a few times. Being one base from a much bigger clone, this may be a read error. This sequence joins TRBV13 and TRBJ2-7, with no clear D. This CDR3 spans 11 amino acids. Germline V gives CDR1 PRHDT, CDR2 FYEKMQ (reference sequence). CDR3 in DNA: TGTGCCAGCAGCGGCTCCAACGAGCAGTACTTC. This gives the protein CASSGSNEQYF.

Regarding this clonotype: The junction and the germline gene differ at one end; a read error may be behind it. The J gene is TRBJ1-1, the V gene TRBV20-1; tentative D call: TRBD1 (5 bases). The CDR3 loop spans 13 amino acids. The germline CDR1 and CDR2 sequences are DFQATT and SNEGSKA (reference sequence). DNA for the CDR3: TGCAGTGCCAGAGGGGAAATGAACACTGAAGCTTTCTTT. This translates into CSARGEMNTEAFF.

The chain uses TRBV6-1 and TRBJ1-5; 9 bases match TRBD1. Germline lookup yields CDR1 MNHNS and CDR2 SASEGT. The CDR3 length is 15 residues. Losses at the gene ends were 7 bases for V and 3 bases for J; bases not matched to a gene: 7. The chain's CDR3 is CASKGQGIPNQPQHF. In DNA, the CDR3 is TGTGCCAGCAAGGGACAGGGAATTCCCAATCAGCCCCAGCATTTT.

The chain links TRBV6-4 to TRBJ1-5; D unclear. Deletions cut 8 bases from V and 6 bases from J, with 20 bases between. Germline CDR1 and CDR2: MRHNA and SNTAGT. The CDR3 is 15 amino acids. The CDR3 coding sequence is TGTGCCAGCCGAAAAGAGGGCGGCAATAGTCAGCCCCAGCATTTT. As protein: CASRKEGGNSQPQHF.

This chain uses TRBV20-1 with TRBJ1-2; D call uncertain. The CDR3 contains 15 residues. Germline lookup yields CDR1 DFQATT and CDR2 SNEGSKA (reference sequence). The ends were cut back, 0 bases at V and 4 bases at J, with 15 bases in the middle. The CDR3 reads CSARDEWALLYGYTF. CDR3 sequence (DNA): TGCAGTGCTAGAGACGAGTGGGCACTCCTCTATGGCTACACCTTC.

This clonotype has ten or more counts. The V and J genes are TRBV20-1 and TRBJ1-1, with TRBD1 as a possible D gene (5 bases). Germline-derived CDR1 and CDR2 are DFQATT and SNEGSKA (reference sequence). V lost 1 base and J lost 1, with 7 bases in between. The CDR3 extends over 13 amino acids. In DNA, the CDR3 is TGCAGTGCTAGAGGGGGCCCGAACACTGAAGCTTTCTTT. Translating gives CSARGGPNTEAFF.

Comments on this clonotype: One end of the junction is discordant with germline, which a read error may explain. The chain uses TRBV19 and TRBJ1-5; possibly TRBD1 for D (5 bases). The CDR3 contains 14 residues. In germline, CDR1 is LNHDA, CDR2 SQIVND (reference sequence). The CDR3 DNA reads as TGTGCCAGTAACCGCAGGGAAGGGAATCAGCCCCAGCACTTT. This translates into CASNRREGNQPQHF.

The table lists this clonotype with a few counts. The V call is TRBV7-9, the J call TRBJ2-2; 7 nucleotides align to TRBD1. The CDR3 extends over 14 amino acids. Trimming at V came to 3 bases and at J to 4 bases, leaving 2 bases not matched to a gene. The V gene's germline CDR1 is SEHNR and CDR2 FQNEAQ (reference sequence). CDR3 sequence: CASSLTGSTGELFF. The DNA of the CDR3 is TGTGCCAGCAGCTTGACAGGGAGCACCGGGGAGCTGTTTTTT.

This clonotype was counted only a few times. This chain connects TRBV6-1 to TRBJ1-2; the D is unclear. V lost 6 bases to trimming and J lost 0 bases, with 11 bases between them. The length of the CDR3 is 14 residues. CDR1 MNHNS and CDR2 SASEGT come from the germline V gene. CDR3 sequence reads: CASSPRASNYGYTF. CDR3 in DNA: TGTGCCAGCAGCCCAAGGGCGTCTAACTATGGCTACACCTTC.